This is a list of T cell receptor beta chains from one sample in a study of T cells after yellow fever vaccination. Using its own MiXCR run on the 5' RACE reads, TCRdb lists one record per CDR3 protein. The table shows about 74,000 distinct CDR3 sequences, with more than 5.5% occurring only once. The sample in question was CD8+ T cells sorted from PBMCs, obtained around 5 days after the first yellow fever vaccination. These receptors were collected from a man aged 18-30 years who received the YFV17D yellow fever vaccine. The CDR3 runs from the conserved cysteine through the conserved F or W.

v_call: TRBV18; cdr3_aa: CASSGDREFEQYF
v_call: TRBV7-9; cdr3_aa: CASSDSALEPQHF
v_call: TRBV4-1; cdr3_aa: CASSPRQGGNEQFF
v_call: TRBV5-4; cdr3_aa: CASSFRQNQETQYF
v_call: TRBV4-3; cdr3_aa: CASSQGDGASYEQYF
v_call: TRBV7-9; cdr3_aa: CASTPGSGASYEQYF
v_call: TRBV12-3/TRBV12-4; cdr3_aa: CASSFFGQGGYEQYF
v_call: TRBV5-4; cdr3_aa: CASSWDLYNEQFF
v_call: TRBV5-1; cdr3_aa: CASSLGGGRIYGYTF
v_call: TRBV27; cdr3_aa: CASILTVSYEQYF
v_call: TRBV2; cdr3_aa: CASRTGNIVYEQYF
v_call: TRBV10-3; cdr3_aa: CAISPVSQGSYEQYF
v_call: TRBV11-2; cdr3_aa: CASSPTRNPGVFNEQFF
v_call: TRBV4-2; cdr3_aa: CASSQGEQGEAFF
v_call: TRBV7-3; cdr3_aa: CASSLDGELFF
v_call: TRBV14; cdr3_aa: CASSSGSSYEQYF
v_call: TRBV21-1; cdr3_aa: CASSRFPGVSLGELFF
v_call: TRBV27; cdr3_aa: CASKPTGVNTEAFF
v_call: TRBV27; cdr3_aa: CASRTRTGGNYGYTF
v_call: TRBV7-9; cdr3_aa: CASSPGQGFYEQYF
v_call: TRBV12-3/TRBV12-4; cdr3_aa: CASSLFVPNEQFF
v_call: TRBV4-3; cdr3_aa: CASSQDLADNSPLHF
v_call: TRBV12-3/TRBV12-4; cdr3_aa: CASSPGTATGELFF
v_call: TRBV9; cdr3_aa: CASSVRPWNQPQHF
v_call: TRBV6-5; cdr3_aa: CASSYIVTGDTQYF
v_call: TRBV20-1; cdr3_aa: CSARDQGRSLFF
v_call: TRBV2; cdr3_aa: CASSDQVETQYF
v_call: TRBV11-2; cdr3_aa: CASSLGTGGYGYTF
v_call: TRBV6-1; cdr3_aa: CASSETGDSGNTIYF
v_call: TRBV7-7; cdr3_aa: CASSLGPSGGARYTGELFF
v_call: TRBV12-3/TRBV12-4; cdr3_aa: CASSVSPKETQYF
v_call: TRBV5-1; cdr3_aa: CASSLSGRSSYNEQFF
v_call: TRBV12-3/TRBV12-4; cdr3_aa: CASSLTGGGDGGQYF
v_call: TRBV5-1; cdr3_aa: CASSLGAIMAKNIQYF
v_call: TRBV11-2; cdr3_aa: CASSLALSYNEQFF
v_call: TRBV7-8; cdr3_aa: CASTKPPSGTLTDTQYF
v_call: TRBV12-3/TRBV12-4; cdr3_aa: CASSLDLQAGPSEKLFF
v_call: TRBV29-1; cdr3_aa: CSAMLEGGPNGYTF
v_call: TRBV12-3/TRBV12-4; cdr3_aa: CASSFGQQWNIQYF
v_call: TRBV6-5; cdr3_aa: CASSYGGTAGELFF
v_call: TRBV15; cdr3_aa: CATSRTTPGYGYTF
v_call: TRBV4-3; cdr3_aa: CASSQDPRRANEQFF
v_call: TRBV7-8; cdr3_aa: CASSFLPSGGSYNEQFF
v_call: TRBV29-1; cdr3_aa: CSVSAWEQYF
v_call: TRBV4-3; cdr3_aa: CASSQGTGIGQPQHF
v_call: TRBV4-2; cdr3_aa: CASSRDQGAGNIQYF
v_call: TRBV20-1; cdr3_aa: CSASVSSGGSSTDTQYF
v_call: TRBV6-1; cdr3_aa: CASSEMGQAGQPQHF
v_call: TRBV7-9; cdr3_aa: CASSLGNTIYF
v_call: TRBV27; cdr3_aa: CASSPLAEKSEKLFF
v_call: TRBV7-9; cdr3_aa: CASSPATGPNYGYTF
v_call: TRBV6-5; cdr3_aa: CASSSYRGLVKYEQFF
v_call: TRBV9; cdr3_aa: CASSVVTGMNTEAFF
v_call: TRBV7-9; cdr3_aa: CASSLAGIGEAFF
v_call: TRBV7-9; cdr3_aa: CASSFDSPYGYTF